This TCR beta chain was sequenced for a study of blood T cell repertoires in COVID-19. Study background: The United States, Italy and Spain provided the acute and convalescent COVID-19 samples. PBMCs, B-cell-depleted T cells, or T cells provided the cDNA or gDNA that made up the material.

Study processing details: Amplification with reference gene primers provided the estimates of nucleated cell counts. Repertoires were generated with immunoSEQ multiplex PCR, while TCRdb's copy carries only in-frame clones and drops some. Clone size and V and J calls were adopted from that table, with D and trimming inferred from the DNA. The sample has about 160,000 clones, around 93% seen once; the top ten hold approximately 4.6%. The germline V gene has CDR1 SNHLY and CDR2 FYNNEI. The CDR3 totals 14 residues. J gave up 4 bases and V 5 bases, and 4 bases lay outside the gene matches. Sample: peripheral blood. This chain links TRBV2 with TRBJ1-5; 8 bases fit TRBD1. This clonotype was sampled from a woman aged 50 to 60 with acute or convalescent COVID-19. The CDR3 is CASSSDRGNQPQHF. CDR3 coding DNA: TGTGCCAGCAGTTCCGACAGGGGAAATCAGCCCCAGCATTTT.